Below are 26 T cell receptor beta chains sequenced from a single sample in a study of T cells after yellow fever vaccination. One entry per CDR3 protein, called by TCRdb with MiXCR from the 5' RACE reads. The sample yields some 200,000 distinct CDR3 sequences, under 3.5% seen once. Material: CD4+ T cells sorted from PBMCs, obtained 10 days after the yellow fever booster vaccination. The source of these receptors is a man younger than 30 who received the YFV17D yellow fever vaccine.

The sample holds a few counts of this clonotype. The chain employs TRBV7-2 and TRBJ2-7; TRBD2 matches 11 bases. CDR1 and CDR2 (germline): SGHTA, FQGNSA. The CDR3 loop spans 17 amino acids. V gave up 5 bases and J gave up 4 bases; unmatched junction bases: 13. Here the CDR3 DNA reads TGTGCCAGCAGCGAGAGAAAACTAGCGGGGGTGCTATACGAGCAGTACTTC. Encoded protein: CASSERKLAGVLYEQYF. Together with reference TRBV7-2 and TRBJ2-7, the CDR3 gives the full variable domain: GAGVSQSPSNKVTEKGKDVELRCDPISGHTALYWYRQSLGQGLEFLIYFQGNSAPDKSGLPSDRFSAERTGGSVSTLTIQRTQQEDSAVYLCASSERKLAGVLYEQYFGPGTRLTVT.

This clonotype was seen repeatedly, ten times or more. The J gene is TRBJ1-1, the V gene TRBV29-1; perhaps TRBD1 as D (5 bases). Deletions cut 4 bases from V and 4 bases from J, with 13 bases between. The CDR3 contains 13 residues. Germline V gene sequence: CDR1 SQVTM, CDR2 ANQGSEA. CDR3 DNA: TGCAGCGTTGGGGGGGACGTTGTCACTGAAGCTTTCTTT. This encodes CSVGGDVVTEAFF.

This clonotype was recorded many times. V is TRBV7-2 and J is TRBJ2-5; 7 bases align to TRBD1. From germline, CDR1 is SGHTA and CDR2 FQGNSA. This CDR3 is 16 amino acids long. V dropped 10 bases and J dropped 9; count of bases not matched to a gene: 23. For the CDR3, the DNA is TGTGCCACCTCGCTCTGGGGTGACAGGGCCCTGGGGGCCCAGTACTTC. Amino acids: CATSLWGDRALGAQYF.

V usage is TRBV5-1 and J usage is TRBJ2-7; tentatively, D is TRBD2 (6 bases). CDR3 size: 14 residues. The germline CDR1 and CDR2 sequences are SGHRS and YFSETQ. V was cut by 4 bases and J by 3 bases, with 14 bases left in between. The CDR3 DNA is TGCGCCAGCAGCACCCGCGGGACGGACTACGAGCAGTACTTC. Translation gives CASSTRGTDYEQYF.

Many counts were recorded for this clonotype. The chain couples TRBV7-2 to TRBJ2-7; D not resolved. The length of the CDR3 is 13 residues. Germline V gene data show CDR1 as SGHTA and CDR2 as FQGNSA. Between the trimmed V and J ends, which lost 1 base and 2 bases, there was a span of 6 bases. The CDR3, as DNA: TGTGCCAGCAGCTTAGTCGAAACCTACGAGCAGTACTTC. Its translation is CASSLVETYEQYF. The variable domain in full, with the rest retrieved from reference TRBV7-2 and TRBJ2-7, is GAGVSQSPSNKVTEKGKDVELRCDPISGHTALYWYRQSLGQGLEFLIYFQGNSAPDKSGLPSDRFSAERTGGSVSTLTIQRTQQEDSAVYLCASSLVETYEQYFGPGTRLTVT.

This clonotype was found a few times. The chain joins TRBV6-2 or TRBV6-3 to TRBJ2-6, with 7 bases aligning to TRBD1. Germline lookup yields CDR1 MNHEY and CDR2 SVGEGT. The CDR3 is made up of 17 amino acids. The junction had 12 bases not matched to a gene; V was cut back by 6 bases and J by 4 bases. The CDR3 protein is CASSRIRTGAGANVLTF. The CDR3 nucleotides are TGTGCCAGCAGCCGGATACGGACAGGAGCAGGGGCCAACGTCCTGACTTTC.

This clonotype has a count of ten or more. The chain employs TRBV7-2 and TRBJ1-1, with D hard to call. The CDR3 is made up of 14 amino acids. Germline CDR1 and CDR2: SGHTA and FQGNSA. The V gene lost 6 bases and the J gene lost 1 base, with 12 bases spanning the gap. CDR3 residues: CASRPPSPNTEAFF. The CDR3 nucleotides read TGTGCCAGCAGACCTCCCAGTCCGAACACTGAAGCTTTCTTT.

This clonotype was detected many times. The chain joins TRBV29-1 to TRBJ2-2, with TRBD1 as a possible D gene (6 bases). The CDR3 sequence is 13 residues long. Germline V lookup: CDR1 SQVTM, CDR2 ANQGSEA. Trimming took 5 bases from V and 6 from J, leaving 13 bases between them. This CDR3 is CSVTRGGAGELFF. The CDR3 DNA sequence: TGCAGCGTTACCCGAGGGGGTGCCGGGGAGCTGTTTTTT.

This clonotype was counted at least ten times. This chain joins TRBV7-2 and TRBJ2-3; TRBD2 agrees at 8 bases. V dropped 1 base and J dropped 4; count of bases not matched to a gene: 10. In germline, CDR1 is SGHTA, CDR2 FQGNSA. This CDR3 contains 17 residues. This CDR3 is CASSLEATGGGPDTQYF. The DNA for the CDR3 is TGTGCCAGCAGCTTAGAGGCCACCGGGGGGGGTCCAGATACGCAGTATTTT.

CDR3 nucleotide sequence: TGTGCCAGCAGTTACGGTTGGAGGGATAATCAGCCCCAGCATTTT. As protein: CASSYGWRDNQPQHF. This chain uses TRBV6-2 or TRBV6-3 with TRBJ1-5; D not certain. There are 15 residues in the CDR3. Germline assignment: CDR1 MNHEY and CDR2 SVGEGT. Trimming pared 2 bases from V and 4 bases from J, leaving 12 bases between.

There are a few counts of this clonotype. V and J are TRBV18 and TRBJ2-5; TRBD1 aligns across 7 bases. The germline gives CDR1 KGHSH, CDR2 LQKENI. The CDR3 is 15 residues long. V was clipped by 6 bases and J by 1 base; unmatched bases: 8. The DNA for the CDR3 is TGTGCCAGCTCCCTAAGGACAGGCCCCCAAGAGACCCAGTACTTC. Residues: CASSLRTGPQETQYF.

In its sample, this clonotype was seen many times. The rearrangement links TRBV5-1 to TRBJ1-3; no definite D call. Germline V CDR1 and CDR2: SGHRS, YFSETQ. CDR3 length: 15 amino acids. Trimming took 0 bases from V and 0 from J, leaving 7 bases between them. DNA of the CDR3: TGCGCCAGCAGCTTGGAAGCGATCTCTGGAAACACCATATATTTT. It codes for CASSLEAISGNTIYF.

The chain links TRBV12-3 or TRBV12-4 to TRBJ1-4, with D possibly matching TRBD1 (6 bases). V was cut by 9 bases and J by 4 bases, with 12 bases left in between. The CDR3 runs to 13 residues. The CDR3 sequence is CASRGQLNEKLFF. CDR3 in DNA: TGTGCCAGTCGGGGGCAGCTTAATGAAAAACTGTTTTTT.

The rearrangement links TRBV7-2 to TRBJ1-2, with D perhaps TRBD1 (5 bases). This CDR3 region has 14 residues. V was clipped by 5 bases and J by 4 bases, with 14 bases between them. Germline CDR1 and CDR2: SGHTA and FQGNSA. Here the CDR3 reads CASSPGTSSYGYTF. The CDR3 bases are TGTGCCAGCAGCCCTGGGACTTCCTCCTATGGCTACACCTTC.

This clonotype was recorded many times. This sequence joins TRBV12-5 and TRBJ1-2; TRBD1 matches at 10 bases. V was clipped by 5 bases and J by 4 bases; unmatched bases: 7. CDR1 and CDR2 (germline): LGHNT, FRNRAP. The CDR3 has 15 residues. The CDR3 nucleotides are TGTGCTAGTGGTCTGGGGACAGGGGAAGTCTATGGCTACACCTTC. This codes for CASGLGTGEVYGYTF.

This clonotype was seen at least ten times. This chain joins TRBV29-1 and TRBJ2-5; D might be TRBD1 (5 bases). The germline V gene has CDR1 SQVTM and CDR2 ANQGSEA. V shed 4 bases and J shed 3 bases, with 12 bases lying between them. CDR3 length: 13 residues. The CDR3 protein is CSVVVQAKETQYF. For the CDR3, the DNA is TGCAGCGTTGTAGTACAGGCAAAAGAGACCCAGTACTTC. Using reference TRBV29-1 and TRBJ2-5 for the parts outside the CDR3, the full variable domain is SAVISQKPSRDICQRGTSLTIQCQVDSQVTMMFWYRQQPGQSLTLIATANQGSEATYESGFVIDKFPISRPNLTFSTLTVSNMSPEDSSIYLCSVVVQAKETQYFGPGTRLLVL.

This clonotype has more than one count but fewer than ten. V is TRBV27 and J is TRBJ2-1; 9 bases line up with TRBD1. CDR1 is MNHEY and CDR2 is SMNVEV in the germline V gene (reference sequence). V gave up 5 bases and J gave up 9 bases; unmatched junction bases: 8. This CDR3 is 14 amino acids long. The CDR3 nucleotides are TGTGCCAGCAGTCCGGGACAGGGTCTTACTGAGCAGTTCTTC. Encoded protein: CASSPGQGLTEQFF.

This clonotype was counted ten times or more. The J gene is TRBJ2-5, the V gene TRBV28, with 11 bases aligning to TRBD2. The CDR3 contains 16 residues. CDR1 MDHEN and CDR2 SYDVKM come from the germline V gene. V shed 5 bases, J shed 4 bases, and the junction held 9 bases outside the gene matches. The DNA of the CDR3 is TGTGCCAGCAGTCCCCCGACTAGCGGGGTTTTAGAGACCCAGTACTTC. Amino acid sequence: CASSPPTSGVLETQYF.

In this sample, this clonotype turned up many times. The chain is built from TRBV7-2 and TRBJ2-1; 12 nucleotides line up with TRBD2. Trimming took 4 bases from V and 2 from J; bases not matched to a gene: 6. This CDR3 region has 17 residues. Germline assignment: CDR1 SGHTA and CDR2 FQGNSA. The CDR3 protein is CASSSRLAGDTYNEQFF. In nucleotides, the CDR3 is TGTGCCAGCAGCTCCCGACTAGCGGGGGACACCTACAATGAGCAGTTCTTC.

The genes are TRBV12-3 or TRBV12-4 and TRBJ1-2; 11 bases match TRBD1. Losses at the gene ends were 3 bases for V and 4 bases for J; bases not matched to a gene: 4. The CDR3 sequence is 15 residues long. Written as DNA, the CDR3 is TGTGCCAGCAGTTTCCCGGGACAGGGGGTCTATGGCTACACCTTC. Its protein is CASSFPGQGVYGYTF.

This clonotype occurred many times. The chain employs TRBV5-1 and TRBJ2-5; D not resolved. The CDR3 has 13 residues. Trimming shortened V by 0 bases and J by 5 bases, and 8 bases separated the two germline ends. CDR1 is SGHRS, CDR2 YFSETQ, per germline. This chain's CDR3 is CASSLEGLETQYF. The CDR3 DNA is TGCGCCAGCAGCTTGGAGGGATTGGAGACCCAGTACTTC.

V is TRBV7-8 and J is TRBJ2-1; 8 bases fit TRBD1. The junction had 4 bases not matched to a gene; V was cut back by 0 bases and J by 6 bases. The CDR3 totals 15 residues. CDR1 is SGHVS and CDR2 is FQNEAQ in the germline V gene. The CDR3 nucleotides are TGTGCCAGCAGCTTAGCGGGACAGGATTTCAATGAGCAGTTCTTC. Its protein is CASSLAGQDFNEQFF.

The J gene is TRBJ1-4, the V gene TRBV5-1; perhaps TRBD1 as D (6 bases). The germline CDR1 and CDR2 sequences are SGHRS and YFSETQ. The CDR3 contains 18 residues. Trimming took off 3 bases at V and 0 bases at J, with 18 bases between the two ends. The CDR3 nucleotides are TGCGCCAGCAGCTACACCGGGACAAACCCTGCAACTAATGAAAAACTGTTTTTT. It encodes CASSYTGTNPATNEKLFF.

This clonotype appeared many times. The rearrangement uses TRBV12-3 or TRBV12-4 and TRBJ2-6; possibly TRBD1 for D (6 bases). V lost 3 bases to trimming and J lost 4 bases, with 10 bases between them. The CDR3 has 15 residues. This CDR3 reads CASSFRGSGANVLTF. CDR3 nucleotide sequence: TGTGCCAGCAGTTTCAGGGGCTCGGGGGCCAACGTCCTGACTTTC.

This clonotype has a count of ten or more. V usage is TRBV25-1 and J usage is TRBJ2-3, with TRBD2 matching 7 bases. Trimming took 5 bases from V and 1 from J; bases not matched to a gene: 0. The CDR3 runs 13 residues. Germline-derived CDR1 and CDR2 are MGHDK and SYGVNS. The CDR3: CASSSGGTDTQYF. CDR3 bases: TGTGCCAGCAGTAGCGGGGGCACAGATACGCAGTATTTT. The full variable domain, its missing parts supplied by reference TRBV25-1 and TRBJ2-3, is EADIYQTPRYLVIGTGKKITLECSQTMGHDKMYWYQQDPGMELHLIHYSYGVNSTEKGDLSSESTVSRIRTEHFPLTLESARPSHTSQYLCASSSGGTDTQYFGPGTRLTVL.

This clonotype was detected ten times or more. V gene TRBV18 combines with J gene TRBJ2-3; the D gene is possibly TRBD2 (6 bases). Trimming took off 1 base at V and 1 base at J, with 9 bases between the two ends. Germline V gives CDR1 KGHSH, CDR2 LQKENI. The CDR3 sequence is 15 residues long. The CDR3: CASSPRASGTDTQYF. The CDR3 DNA is TGTGCCAGCTCACCACGGGCTAGCGGCACAGATACGCAGTATTTT.